This is a list of T cell receptor beta chains from one sample in a study of blood T cell repertoires in COVID-19. Using immunoSEQ multiplex PCR, the repertoire was profiled, and TCRdb retains in-frame clones only, with some absent. The table has around 190,000 clones, roughly 76% seen once. Sequencing was performed on peripheral blood. The source is a woman aged 45-65 years with active or convalescent COVID-19. Both conserved end residues are part of each CDR3. D genes are given only for firm matches. Clone size is not always given. Where it is, it says once, few, many or a class for expanded clones.

CASSPETVTGGGWNQPQHF | TGTGCCAGCAGCCCGGAGACAGTAACAGGGGGGGGTTGGAATCAGCCCCAGCATTTT | TRBD1 | TRBV7-9 | - | TRBJ1-5
CASSPNRRGEKLFF | TGTGCCAGCTCACCAAACAGGCGGGGCGAAAAACTGTTTTTT | - | TRBV18 | few | TRBJ1-4
CASSLGGRAYSYEQYF | TGCGCCAGCAGCTTGGGCGGCAGGGCTTATTCCTACGAGCAGTACTTC | - | TRBV5-1 | once | TRBJ2-7
CASSLVRTSATGELFF | TGTGCCAGCAGCTTAGTCAGGACTAGCGCCACCGGGGAGCTGTTTTTT | TRBD2 | TRBV11-3 | once | TRBJ2-2
CASSFRTGPYGYTF | TGTGCCAGCAGTTTTCGGACAGGGCCCTATGGCTACACCTTC | TRBD1 | TRBV6-5 | - | TRBJ1-2
CASSSDGGPQHQPQHF | TGTGCCAGCAGTTCGGATGGGGGCCCGCAACATCAGCCCCAGCATTTT | - | TRBV28 | - | TRBJ1-5
CAIGQGSAFGNQPQHF | TGTGCCATCGGACAGGGGTCGGCCTTCGGCAATCAGCCCCAGCATTTT | TRBD1 | TRBV7-2 | once | TRBJ1-5
CATDRRGEAFF | TGTGCCACCGATCGGAGGGGAGAAGCTTTCTTT | - | TRBV19 | - | TRBJ1-1
CASSANGGRGIEQFF | TGCGCCAGCAGCGCGAACGGGGGGCGGGGCATTGAGCAGTTCTTC | - | TRBV5-1 | - | TRBJ2-1
CASSEARANRVF | TGTGCCAGCAGTGAAGCGCGGGCTAATAGGGTCTTC | - | TRBV6-1 | - | TRBJ2-1
CASSICGDRPEQYF | TGTGCCAGCAGCATCTGTGGCGACAGGCCCGAGCAGTACTTC | - | TRBV21-1 | - | TRBJ2-7
CASSLGPREGKTEAFF | TGTGCCAGCAGCTTAGGTCCAAGGGAGGGAAAAACTGAAGCTTTCTTT | - | TRBV7-6 | many | TRBJ1-1
CASSFDGHQRPQHF | TGTGCCAGCAGTTTCGATGGCCATCAACGGCCCCAGCATTTT | - | TRBV6-2/TRBV6-3 | - | TRBJ1-5
CAISQEGGQGNQPQHF | TGTGCCATCTCTCAGGAGGGTGGACAGGGAAATCAGCCCCAGCATTTT | TRBD1 | TRBV10-3 | - | TRBJ1-5
CASSHGRLSYGYTF | TGTGCCAGCAGCCATGGCAGGCTTAGCTATGGCTACACCTTC | - | TRBV14 | - | TRBJ1-2
CSASGGRSTDTQYF | TGCAGTGCTAGTGGCGGCCGGAGCACAGATACGCAGTATTTT | - | TRBV20-1 | - | TRBJ2-3